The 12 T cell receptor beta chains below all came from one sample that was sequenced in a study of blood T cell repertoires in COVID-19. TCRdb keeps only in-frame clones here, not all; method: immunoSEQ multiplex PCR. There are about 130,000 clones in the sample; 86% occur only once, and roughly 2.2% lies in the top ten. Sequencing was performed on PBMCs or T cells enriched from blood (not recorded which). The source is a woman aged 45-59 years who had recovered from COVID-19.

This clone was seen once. CDR3: CASSGAGQPQHF. CDR3 sequence (DNA): TGTGCCAGCAGTGGGGCAGGGCAGCCCCAGCATTTT. The chain employs TRBV2 and TRBJ1-5, with a possible D match to TRBD1 (5 bases). Trimming took off 4 bases at V and 7 bases at J, with 8 bases between the two ends. CDR3 length: 12 residues. Germline V CDR1 and CDR2: SNHLY, FYNNEI.

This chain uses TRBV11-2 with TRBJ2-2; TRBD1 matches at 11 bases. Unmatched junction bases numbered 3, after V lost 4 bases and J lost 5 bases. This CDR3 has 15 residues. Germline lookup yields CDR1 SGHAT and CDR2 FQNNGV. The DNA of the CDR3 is TGTGCCAGCAGCTGGGGACAGGGGGGAACCGGGGAGCTGTTTTTT. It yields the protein CASSWGQGGTGELFF.

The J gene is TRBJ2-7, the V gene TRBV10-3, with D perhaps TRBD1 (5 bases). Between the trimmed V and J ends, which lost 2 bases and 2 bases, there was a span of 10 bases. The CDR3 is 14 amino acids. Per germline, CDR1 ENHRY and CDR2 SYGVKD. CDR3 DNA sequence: TGTGCCATCAGTGAGAGTCTGGGGCCCTACGAGCAGTACTTC. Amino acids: CAISESLGPYEQYF.

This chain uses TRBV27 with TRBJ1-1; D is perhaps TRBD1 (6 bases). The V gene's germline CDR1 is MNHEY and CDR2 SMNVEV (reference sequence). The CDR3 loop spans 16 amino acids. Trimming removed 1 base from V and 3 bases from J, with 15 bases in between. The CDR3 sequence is CASSLYAGQGYTEAFF. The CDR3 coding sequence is TGTGCCAGCAGTTTATATGCGGGTCAGGGGTACACTGAAGCTTTCTTT.

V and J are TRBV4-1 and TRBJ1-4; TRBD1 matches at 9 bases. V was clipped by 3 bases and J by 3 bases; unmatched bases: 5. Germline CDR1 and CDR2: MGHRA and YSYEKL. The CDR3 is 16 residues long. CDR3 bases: TGCGCCAGCAGCCAGTCCTGGACAGGGGCTAATGAAAAACTGTTTTTT. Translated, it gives CASSQSWTGANEKLFF.

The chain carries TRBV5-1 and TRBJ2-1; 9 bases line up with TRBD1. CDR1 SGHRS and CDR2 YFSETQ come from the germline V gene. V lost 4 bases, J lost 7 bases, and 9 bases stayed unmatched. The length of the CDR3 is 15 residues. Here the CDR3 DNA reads TGCGCCAGCAGCCCTGTCACAGGGGGCTTGAATGAGCAGTTCTTC. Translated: CASSPVTGGLNEQFF. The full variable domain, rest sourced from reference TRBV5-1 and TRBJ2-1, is KAGVTQTPRYLIKTRGQQVTLSCSPISGHRSVSWYQQTPGQGLQFLFEYFSETQRNKGNFPGRFSGRQFSNSRSEMNVSTLELGDSALYLCASSPVTGGLNEQFFGPGTRLTVL.

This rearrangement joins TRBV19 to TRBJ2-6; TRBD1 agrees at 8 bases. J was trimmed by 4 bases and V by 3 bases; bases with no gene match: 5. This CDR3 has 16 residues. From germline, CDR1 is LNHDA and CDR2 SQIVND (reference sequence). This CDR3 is CASSIAGGGGANVLTF. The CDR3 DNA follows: TGTGCCAGTAGTATCGCAGGGGGCGGCGGGGCCAACGTCCTGACTTTC.

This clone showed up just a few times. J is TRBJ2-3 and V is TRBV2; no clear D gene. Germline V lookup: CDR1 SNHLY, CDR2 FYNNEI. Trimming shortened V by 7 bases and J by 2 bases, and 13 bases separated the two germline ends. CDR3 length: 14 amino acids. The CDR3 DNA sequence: TGTGCCAGCAACACTGACGGGTTCACAGATACGCAGTATTTT. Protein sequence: CASNTDGFTDTQYF.

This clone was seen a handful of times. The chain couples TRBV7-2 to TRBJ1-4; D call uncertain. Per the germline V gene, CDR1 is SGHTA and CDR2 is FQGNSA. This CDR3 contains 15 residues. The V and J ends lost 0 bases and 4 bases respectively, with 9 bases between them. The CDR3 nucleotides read TGTGCCAGCAGCTTAGCGGGGAGGAATAATGAAAAACTGTTTTTT. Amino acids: CASSLAGRNNEKLFF.

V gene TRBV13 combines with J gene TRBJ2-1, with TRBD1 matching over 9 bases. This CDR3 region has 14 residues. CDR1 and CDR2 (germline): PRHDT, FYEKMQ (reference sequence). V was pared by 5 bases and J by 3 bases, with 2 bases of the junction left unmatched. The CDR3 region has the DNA TGTGCCAGCAGCCGGACAGGGGACTACAATGAGCAGTTCTTC. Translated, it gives CASSRTGDYNEQFF.

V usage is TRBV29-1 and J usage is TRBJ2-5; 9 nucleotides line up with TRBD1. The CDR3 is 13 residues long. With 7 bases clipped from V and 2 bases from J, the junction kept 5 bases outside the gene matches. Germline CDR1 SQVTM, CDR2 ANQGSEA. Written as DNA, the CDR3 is TGCAGCGGGGACAGGGAGGATCAAGAGACCCAGTACTTC. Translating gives CSGDREDQETQYF.

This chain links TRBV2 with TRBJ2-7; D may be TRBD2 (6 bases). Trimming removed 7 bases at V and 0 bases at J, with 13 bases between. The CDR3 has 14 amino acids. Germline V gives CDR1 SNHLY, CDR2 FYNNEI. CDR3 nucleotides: TGTGCCAGCAAAGCTAGCGTGAGCTCCTACGAGCAGTACTTC. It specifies CASKASVSSYEQYF.